This passage covers 20 T cell receptor beta chains from one sample sequenced in a study of blood T cell repertoires in COVID-19. TCRdb's copy holds only in-frame clones and misses some; the assay was immunoSEQ multiplex PCR. Among hundreds of thousands of clones listed, less than 90% were seen once. The sequenced sample was peripheral blood. All receptors come from a woman aged 60-70 years with COVID-19, enrolled during active disease.

This clone was observed a few times. V and J are TRBV30 and TRBJ1-6, with TRBD1 matching over 8 bases. This CDR3 is built from 16 residues. The J segment lost 7 bases and the V segment lost 3 bases, leaving 11 bases of the junction unmatched. Germline V gene lookup returns CDR1 GTSNPN and CDR2 SVGIG (reference sequence). Written as DNA, the CDR3 is TGTGCCTGGAGAGTAGAAGGGACAGGAGAAAATTCACCCCTCCACTTT. Its protein product is CAWRVEGTGENSPLHF.

Comment on this clone: A read error is possible here, since a much larger clone lies one base away. The V and J genes are TRBV7-8 and TRBJ1-2; 7 bases match TRBD1. Germline V CDR1 and CDR2: SGHVS, FQNEAQ. CDR3 length equals 13 residues. V lost 5 bases to trimming and J lost 3 bases; unmatched junction nucleotides: 3. Here the CDR3 reads CASSQGQDYGYTF. As DNA, the CDR3 is TGTGCCAGCAGCCAAGGACAGGACTATGGCTACACCTTC.

The chain recombines TRBV24-1 with TRBJ2-3, with 7 positions matching TRBD1. The junction had 9 bases not matched to a gene; V was cut back by 3 bases and J by 1 base. The germline V gene encodes CDR1 KGHDR and CDR2 SFDVKD. The CDR3 extends over 17 amino acids. This chain's CDR3 is CATSDLHPGQRTDTQYF. CDR3 DNA: TGTGCCACCAGTGATCTACACCCGGGACAGCGCACAGATACGCAGTATTTT.

Details on this clone: Compared with germline, one end of the junction differs, possibly owing to a read error. The V and J genes are TRBV15 and TRBJ2-5; 8 bases are a match to TRBD1. The CDR3 totals 14 residues. Germline-derived CDR1 and CDR2 are LNHNV and YYDKDF (reference sequence). CDR3 DNA: TGTGCCACCACCAGAGACAGGGGCGGAGAGACCCAGTACTTC. It codes for CATTRDRGGETQYF.

The rearrangement joins TRBV7-6 to TRBJ1-4; tentatively, D is TRBD1 (6 bases). V was pared by 2 bases and J by 5 bases, with 12 bases between. The CDR3 has 15 amino acids. Germline CDR1 SGHVS, CDR2 FNYEAQ. The CDR3 coding sequence is TGTGCCAGCAGCTTAAGTACAGGGAGAAATGAAAAACTGTTTTTT. It encodes CASSLSTGRNEKLFF. Based on the CDR3 plus reference TRBV7-6 and TRBJ1-4, the full variable domain is GAGVSQSPRYKVTKRGQDVALRCDPISGHVSLYWYRQALGQGPEFLTYFNYEAQQDKSGLPNDRFSAERPEGSISTLTIQRTEQRDSAMYRCASSLSTGRNEKLFFGSGTQLSVL.

The chain joins TRBV7-9 to TRBJ2-3; D might be TRBD2 (6 bases). The CDR3 has 15 residues. V shed 2 bases and J shed 1 base, with 10 bases lying between them. Germline values: CDR1 SEHNR, CDR2 FQNEAQ (reference sequence). The CDR3 region is CASSLRRGGTDTQYF. The DNA of the CDR3 is TGTGCCAGCAGCTTAAGGAGGGGAGGCACAGATACGCAGTATTTT.

This chain uses TRBV6-5 with TRBJ2-5; 9 bases fit TRBD2. CDR3 size: 15 residues. CDR1 is MNHEY, CDR2 SVGAGI, per germline. V lost 3 bases and J lost 9; bases outside the gene matches: 11. The CDR3 spells CASSYSEGGGGAQYF. The CDR3 DNA is TGTGCCAGCAGTTATTCAGAAGGTGGCGGGGGGGCCCAGTACTTC.

This rearrangement joins TRBV7-3 to TRBJ2-5, with 9 bases matching TRBD1. The germline V gene has CDR1 SGHTA and CDR2 FQGTGA. J lost 5 bases, V lost 5 bases, and 12 bases had no gene match. This CDR3 has 16 amino acids. CDR3 nucleotides: TGTGCCAGCAGCCGACAGATGGGGACAGGGTCGGAGACCCAGTACTTC. It specifies CASSRQMGTGSETQYF.

The chain joins TRBV10-3 to TRBJ2-3, with a weak D call TRBD1 (6 bases). This CDR3 is built from 15 residues. Trimming took off 8 bases at V and 0 bases at J, with 15 bases between the two ends. The germline CDR1 and CDR2 sequences are ENHRY and SYGVKD. Here the CDR3 reads CAIGQTATSTDTQYF. In nucleotides, the CDR3 is TGTGCCATCGGACAGACAGCCACTAGCACAGATACGCAGTATTTT.

The gene calls are TRBV5-1 and TRBJ2-7; the D gene is possibly TRBD1 (5 bases). V lost 5 bases, J lost 6 bases, and 15 bases lay in between. Germline assignment: CDR1 SGHRS and CDR2 YFSETQ. The CDR3 is 13 residues long. CDR3 DNA sequence: TGCGCCAGCAGGCCCGCCGTGGGGCTCGAGCAGTACTTC. Amino acids: CASRPAVGLEQYF.

This sequence joins TRBV5-4 and TRBJ2-1; TRBD2 agrees at 12 bases. Germline V gene lookup returns CDR1 SGHNT and CDR2 YYREEE (reference sequence). J gave up 7 bases and V 0 bases, and 2 bases lay outside the gene matches. CDR3 length: 15 residues. The chain's CDR3 is CASSLDGLAGNEQFF. CDR3 DNA: TGTGCCAGCAGCTTGGATGGACTAGCGGGGAATGAGCAGTTCTTC.

The rearrangement links TRBV6-5 to TRBJ1-2; weak D call: TRBD1 (6 bases). Trimming removed 4 bases from V and 4 bases from J, with 16 bases in between. Germline V gene lookup returns CDR1 MNHEY and CDR2 SVGAGI. The CDR3 spans 15 residues. The DNA of the CDR3 is TGTGCCAGCAGTTCCAGGGGCGCGGCGGGCTATGGCTACACCTTC. Amino acid sequence: CASSSRGAAGYGYTF.

The gene calls are TRBV6-5 and TRBJ1-6, with 8 bases fitting TRBD1. This CDR3 comprises 11 residues. Per germline, CDR1 MNHEY and CDR2 SVGAGI. The CDR3 loop is CAQGGQSPLHF. The CDR3 DNA is TGTGCACAGGGGGGACAGTCACCCCTCCACTTT.

The J gene is TRBJ2-1, the V gene TRBV7-9; D remains ambiguous. Germline CDR1 and CDR2: SEHNR and FQNEAQ (reference sequence). Trimming removed 0 bases at V and 8 bases at J, with 11 bases between. The CDR3 runs to 14 residues. The CDR3 DNA sequence: TGTGCCAGCAGCTTAGCTTTAGATCGCTATGAGCAGTTCTTC. The encoded protein is CASSLALDRYEQFF.

This chain links TRBV29-1 with TRBJ1-2; D ambiguous. There are 12 residues in the CDR3. CDR1 and CDR2 from the germline V gene are SQVTM and ANQGSEA. V dropped 3 bases and J dropped 6 bases, with 11 bases sitting between them. The CDR3 DNA follows: TGCAGCGTTGATCGAATCTCTAATGGCTACACCTTC. Its protein product is CSVDRISNGYTF.

The chain is built from TRBV5-1 and TRBJ2-7; D is possibly TRBD2 (5 bases). The CDR3 loop spans 13 amino acids. Germline V gene data show CDR1 as SGHRS and CDR2 as YFSETQ. Trimming stripped 2 bases from V and 6 bases from J, with 12 bases between. The CDR3: CASSFSGSGEQYF. CDR3 sequence (DNA): TGCGCCAGCAGCTTTTCGGGATCGGGCGAGCAGTACTTC.

This clone was recorded a few times. CDR3 residues: CASSSPGLGTEAFF. The CDR3 bases are TGTGCCAGCAGTTCCCCAGGGTTGGGCACTGAAGCTTTCTTT. The chain links TRBV27 to TRBJ1-1; tentative D call: TRBD1 (5 bases). Trimming took 4 bases from V and 4 from J, leaving 13 bases between them. Germline V gives CDR1 MNHEY, CDR2 SMNVEV (reference sequence). This CDR3 spans 14 amino acids.

The CDR3 reads CASSESTYYGYTF. DNA for the CDR3: TGTGCCAGCAGTGAGAGCACCTACTATGGCTACACCTTC. The chain couples TRBV2 to TRBJ1-2; the D is unclear. V gave up 3 bases and J gave up 3 bases, with 8 bases separating them. This CDR3 region has 13 residues. The germline V gene has CDR1 SNHLY and CDR2 FYNNEI.

The chain uses TRBV5-4 and TRBJ2-6, with a tentative D call TRBD1 (5 bases). Germline CDR1 SGHNT, CDR2 YYREEE (reference sequence). This CDR3 spans 17 amino acids. Trimming shortened V by 0 bases and J by 2 bases, and 12 bases separated the two germline ends. The CDR3 DNA sequence: TGTGCCAGCAGCTTGGCCGGATTACAGGCTGGGGCCAACGTCCTGACTTTC. This sequence encodes CASSLAGLQAGANVLTF. Complete variable domain (other parts from reference TRBV5-4 and TRBJ2-6): ETGVTQSPTHLIKTRGQQVTLRCSSQSGHNTVSWYQQALGQGPQFIFQYYREEENGRGNFPPRFSGLQFPNYSSELNVNALELDDSALYLCASSLAGLQAGANVLTFGAGSRLTVL.

V usage is TRBV5-1 and J usage is TRBJ1-4, with D maybe TRBD1 (6 bases). CDR1 and CDR2 (germline): SGHRS, YFSETQ. Trimming left V 5 bases short and J 7 bases short, with 18 bases between. The CDR3 contains 15 residues. The CDR3 coding sequence is TGCGCCAGCAGTCGCGAGCGGGGGGCGGGTGAAAAACTGTTTTTT. It codes for CASSRERGAGEKLFF.